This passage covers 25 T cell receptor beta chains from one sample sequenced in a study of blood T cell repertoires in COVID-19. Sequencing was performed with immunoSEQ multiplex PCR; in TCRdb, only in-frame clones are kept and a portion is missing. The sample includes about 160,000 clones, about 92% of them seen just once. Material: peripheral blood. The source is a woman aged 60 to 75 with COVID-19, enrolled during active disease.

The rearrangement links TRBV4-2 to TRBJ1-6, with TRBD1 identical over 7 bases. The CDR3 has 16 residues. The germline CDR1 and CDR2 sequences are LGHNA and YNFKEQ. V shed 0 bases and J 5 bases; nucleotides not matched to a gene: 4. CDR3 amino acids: CASSQEQGEDNSPLHF. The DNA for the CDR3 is TGTGCCAGCAGCCAAGAGCAGGGGGAGGATAATTCACCCCTCCACTTT.

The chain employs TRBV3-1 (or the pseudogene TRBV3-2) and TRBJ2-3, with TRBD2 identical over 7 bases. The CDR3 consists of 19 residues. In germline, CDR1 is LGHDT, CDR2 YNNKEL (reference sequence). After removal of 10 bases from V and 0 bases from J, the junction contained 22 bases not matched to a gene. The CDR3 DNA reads TGTGCCACTCTCCCTCTACCAGAGGGGAGGGAAACTAGCACAGATACGCAGTATTTT. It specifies CATLPLPEGRETSTDTQYF.

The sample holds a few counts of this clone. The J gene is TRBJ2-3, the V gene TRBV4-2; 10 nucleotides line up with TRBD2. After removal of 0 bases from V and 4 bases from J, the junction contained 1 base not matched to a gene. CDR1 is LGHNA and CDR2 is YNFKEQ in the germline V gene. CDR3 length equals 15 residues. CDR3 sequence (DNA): TGTGCCAGCAGCCAAGAAGCGGGGGGGCCAGATACGCAGTATTTT. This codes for CASSQEAGGPDTQYF.

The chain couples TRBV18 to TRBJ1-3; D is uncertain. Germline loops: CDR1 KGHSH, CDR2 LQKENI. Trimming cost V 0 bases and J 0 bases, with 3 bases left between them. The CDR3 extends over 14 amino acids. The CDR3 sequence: CASSPPGSGNTIYF. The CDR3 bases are TGTGCCAGCTCACCACCCGGCTCTGGAAACACCATATATTTT.

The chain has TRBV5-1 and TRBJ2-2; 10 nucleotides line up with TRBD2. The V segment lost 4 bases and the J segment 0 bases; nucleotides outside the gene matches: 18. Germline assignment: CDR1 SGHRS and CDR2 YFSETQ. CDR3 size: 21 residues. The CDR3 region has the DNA TGCGCCAGCAGCCTCCCCGGCCGTCCTAGCGGGGGTGCCGCGAACACCGGGGAGCTGTTTTTT. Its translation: CASSLPGRPSGGAANTGELFF.

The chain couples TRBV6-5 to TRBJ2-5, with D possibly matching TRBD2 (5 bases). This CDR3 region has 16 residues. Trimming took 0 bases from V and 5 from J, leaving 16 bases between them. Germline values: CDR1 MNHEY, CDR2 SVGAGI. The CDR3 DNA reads TGTGCCAGCAGTTACTCAATTATCGGGGAAGGCGAGACCCAGTACTTC. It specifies CASSYSIIGEGETQYF.

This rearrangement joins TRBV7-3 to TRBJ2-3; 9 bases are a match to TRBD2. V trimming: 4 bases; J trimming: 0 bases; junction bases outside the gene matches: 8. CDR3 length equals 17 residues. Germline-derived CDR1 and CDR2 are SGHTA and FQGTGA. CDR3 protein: CASSSPTSGRSTDTQYF. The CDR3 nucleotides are TGTGCCAGCAGCTCCCCTACTAGCGGGCGTAGCACAGATACGCAGTATTTT.

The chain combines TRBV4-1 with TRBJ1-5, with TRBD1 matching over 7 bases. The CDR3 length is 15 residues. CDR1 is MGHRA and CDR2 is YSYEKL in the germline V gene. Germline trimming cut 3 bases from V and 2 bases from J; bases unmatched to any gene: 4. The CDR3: CASSHEGGGNQPQHF. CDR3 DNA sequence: TGCGCCAGCAGCCATGAAGGGGGCGGCAATCAGCCCCAGCATTTT.

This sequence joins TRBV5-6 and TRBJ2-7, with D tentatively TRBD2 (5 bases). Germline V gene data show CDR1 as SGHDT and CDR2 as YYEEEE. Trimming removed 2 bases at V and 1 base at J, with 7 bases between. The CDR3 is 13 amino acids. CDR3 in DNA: TGTGCCAGCAGCTTAGAGGGTTCCTACGAGCAGTACTTC. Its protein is CASSLEGSYEQYF.

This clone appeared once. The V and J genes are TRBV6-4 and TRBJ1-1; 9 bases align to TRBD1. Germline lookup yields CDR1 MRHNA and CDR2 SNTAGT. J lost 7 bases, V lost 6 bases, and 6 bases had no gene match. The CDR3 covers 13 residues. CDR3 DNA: TGTGCCAGCAGGGCCCGACAGGGGGGTGAAGCTTTCTTT. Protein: CASRARQGGEAFF.

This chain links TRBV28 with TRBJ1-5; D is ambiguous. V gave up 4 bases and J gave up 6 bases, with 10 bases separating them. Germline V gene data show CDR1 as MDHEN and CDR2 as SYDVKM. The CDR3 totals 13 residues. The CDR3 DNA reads TGTGCCAGCAGTTCCCCCGCCGGTCAGCCCCAGCATTTT. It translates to CASSSPAGQPQHF.

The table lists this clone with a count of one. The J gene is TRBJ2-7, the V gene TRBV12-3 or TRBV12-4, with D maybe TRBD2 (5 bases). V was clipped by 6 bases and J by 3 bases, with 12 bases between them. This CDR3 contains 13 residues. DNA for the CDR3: TGTGCCAGCAGAAAAAGAGGGCTCTACGAGCAGTACTTC. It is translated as CASRKRGLYEQYF.

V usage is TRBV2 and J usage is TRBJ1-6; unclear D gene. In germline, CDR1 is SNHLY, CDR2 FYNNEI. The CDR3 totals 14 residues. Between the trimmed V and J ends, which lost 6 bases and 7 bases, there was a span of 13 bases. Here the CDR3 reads CASRGGVANSPLHF. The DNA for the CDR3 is TGTGCCAGCAGGGGAGGAGTTGCGAATTCACCCCTCCACTTT.

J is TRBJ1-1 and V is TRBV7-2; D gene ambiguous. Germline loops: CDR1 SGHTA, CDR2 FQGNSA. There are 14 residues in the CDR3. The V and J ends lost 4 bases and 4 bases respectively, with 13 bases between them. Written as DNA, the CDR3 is TGTGCCAGCAGCTCCTACTATGGGAGCACTGAAGCTTTCTTT. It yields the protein CASSSYYGSTEAFF.

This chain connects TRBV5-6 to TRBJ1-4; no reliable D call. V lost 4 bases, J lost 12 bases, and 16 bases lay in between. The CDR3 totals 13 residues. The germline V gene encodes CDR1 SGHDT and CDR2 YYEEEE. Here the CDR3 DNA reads TGTGCCAGCAGCGCCGACTCACGGGAGGAACTGTTTTTT. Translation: CASSADSREELFF.

This CDR3 is CASSPSGEDGGYTF. Written as DNA, the CDR3 is TGTGCCAGCTCACCCTCGGGAGAGGATGGTGGCTACACCTTC. The chain employs TRBV18 and TRBJ1-2, with D hard to call. CDR3 length equals 14 residues. Germline CDR1 and CDR2: KGHSH and LQKENI. Trimming removed 3 bases at V and 7 bases at J, with 15 bases between.

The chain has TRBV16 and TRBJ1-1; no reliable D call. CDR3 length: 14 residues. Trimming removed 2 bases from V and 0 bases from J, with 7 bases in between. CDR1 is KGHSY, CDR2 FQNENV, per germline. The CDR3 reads CASSQSYLNTEAFF. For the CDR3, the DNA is TGTGCCAGCAGCCAAAGTTACTTGAACACTGAAGCTTTCTTT.

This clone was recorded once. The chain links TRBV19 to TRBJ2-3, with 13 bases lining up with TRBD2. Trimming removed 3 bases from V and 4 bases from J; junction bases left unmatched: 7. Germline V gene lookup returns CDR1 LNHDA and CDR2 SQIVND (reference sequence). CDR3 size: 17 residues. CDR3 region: CASSIRRTSGGSDTQYF. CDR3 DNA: TGTGCCAGTAGTATCAGACGGACTAGCGGGGGATCAGATACGCAGTATTTT.

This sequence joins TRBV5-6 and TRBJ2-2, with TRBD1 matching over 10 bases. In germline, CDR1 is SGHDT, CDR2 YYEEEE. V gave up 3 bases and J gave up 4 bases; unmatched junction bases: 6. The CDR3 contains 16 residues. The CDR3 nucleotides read TGTGCCAGCAGCTGGGACAGGGGAAGTAGCACCGGGGAGCTGTTTTTT. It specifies CASSWDRGSSTGELFF.

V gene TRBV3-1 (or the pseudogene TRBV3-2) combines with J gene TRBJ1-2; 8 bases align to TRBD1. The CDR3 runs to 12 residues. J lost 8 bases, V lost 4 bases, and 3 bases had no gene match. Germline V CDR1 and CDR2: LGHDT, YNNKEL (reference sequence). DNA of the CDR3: TGTGCCAGCAGCCGGGACAGGCGGGGCTACACCTTC. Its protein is CASSRDRRGYTF.

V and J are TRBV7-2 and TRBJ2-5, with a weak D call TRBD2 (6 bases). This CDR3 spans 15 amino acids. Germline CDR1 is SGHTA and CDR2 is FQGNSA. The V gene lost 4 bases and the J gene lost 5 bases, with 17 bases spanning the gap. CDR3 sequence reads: CASSSKPGLLETQYF. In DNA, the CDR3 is TGTGCCAGCAGCTCCAAACCGGGACTCCTCGAGACCCAGTACTTC.

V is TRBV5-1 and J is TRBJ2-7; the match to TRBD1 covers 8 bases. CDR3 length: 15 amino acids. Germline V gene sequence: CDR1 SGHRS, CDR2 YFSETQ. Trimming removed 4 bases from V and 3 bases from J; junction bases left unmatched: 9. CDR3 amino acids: CASSPGTGILYEQYF. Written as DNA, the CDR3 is TGCGCCAGCAGCCCCGGGACAGGAATCCTCTACGAGCAGTACTTC.

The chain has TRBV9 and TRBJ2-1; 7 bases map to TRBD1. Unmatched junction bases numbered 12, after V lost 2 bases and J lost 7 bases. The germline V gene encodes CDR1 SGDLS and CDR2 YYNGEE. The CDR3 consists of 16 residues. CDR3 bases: TGTGCCAGCAGCGTGATGCCCGGACAGGTTGGGAATGAGCAGTTCTTC. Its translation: CASSVMPGQVGNEQFF. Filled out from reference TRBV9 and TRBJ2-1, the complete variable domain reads DSGVTQTPKHLITATGQRVTLRCSPRSGDLSVYWYQQSLDQGLQFLIQYYNGEERAKGNILERFSAQQFPDLHSELNLSSLELGDSALYFCASSVMPGQVGNEQFFGPGTRLTVL.

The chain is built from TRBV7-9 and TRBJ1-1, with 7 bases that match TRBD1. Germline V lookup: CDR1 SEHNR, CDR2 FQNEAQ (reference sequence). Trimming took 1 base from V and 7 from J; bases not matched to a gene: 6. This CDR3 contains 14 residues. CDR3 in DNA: TGTGCCAGCAGCTTAGGAGGGGGCGCGGTTGAAGCTTTCTTT. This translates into CASSLGGGAVEAFF. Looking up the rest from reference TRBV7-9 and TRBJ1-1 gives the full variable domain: DTGVSQNPRHKITKRGQNVTFRCDPISEHNRLYWYRQTLGQGPEFLTYFQNEAQLEKSRLLSDRFSAERPKGSFSTLEIQRTEQGDSAMYLCASSLGGGAVEAFFGQGTRLTVV.

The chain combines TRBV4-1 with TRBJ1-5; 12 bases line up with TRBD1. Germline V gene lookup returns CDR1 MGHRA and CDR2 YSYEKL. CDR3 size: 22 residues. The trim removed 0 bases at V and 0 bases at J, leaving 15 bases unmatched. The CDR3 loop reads CASSQDHGTGGEGTDSNQPQHF. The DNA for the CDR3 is TGCGCCAGCAGCCAAGATCATGGGACAGGGGGCGAAGGTACGGATAGCAATCAGCCCCAGCATTTT.